Listed here are 10 T cell receptor beta chains from one sample, sequenced in a study of T cell clonotyping in hematopoietic cell transplantation. Here immunoSEQ multiplex PCR was the method, and the copy in TCRdb shows in-frame clones only, minus some. The sample consists of 11,000 to 15,000 clones, about 94% of them appearing once. The specimen comprised PBMCs, sampled 30 days after allogeneic stem cell transplant. The receptors derive from a male patient in his sixties or seventies who had an allogeneic stem cell transplant from an unrelated donor, so the T cells may come from the graft donor. Some clones in this sample may be carry-over from other donors' samples.

This chain's CDR3 is CASSQDMLDGNTIYF. The CDR3 DNA is TGCGCCAGCAGCCAAGACATGCTCGATGGAAACACCATATATTTT. The chain uses TRBV4-3 and TRBJ1-3; D is unclear. Germline loops: CDR1 LGHNA, CDR2 YSLEER. The CDR3 is 15 residues long. V lost 0 bases, J lost 3 bases, and 9 bases lay in between.

The chain is built from TRBV5-4 and TRBJ2-6; TRBD1 matches at 12 bases. V was pared by 3 bases and J by 9 bases, with 4 bases of the junction left unmatched. CDR3 size: 15 residues. The germline V gene has CDR1 SGHNT and CDR2 YYREEE (reference sequence). The CDR3 protein is CASSYGTGGFNVLTF. For the CDR3, the DNA is TGTGCCAGCAGCTACGGGACAGGGGGCTTCAACGTCCTGACTTTC.

This rearrangement joins TRBV5-5 to TRBJ2-7, with unresolved D. The CDR3 has 13 residues. The germline gives CDR1 SGHKS, CDR2 YYEKEE (reference sequence). V was cut by 1 base and J by 2 bases, with 7 bases left in between. The CDR3 bases are TGTGCCAGCAGCTTGCGTCTAGCCTACGAGCAGTACTTC. It codes for CASSLRLAYEQYF.

The J gene is TRBJ1-6, the V gene TRBV2; the D is unclear. The germline V gene has CDR1 SNHLY and CDR2 FYNNEI. V gave up 10 bases and J gave up 0 bases, with 7 bases separating them. The CDR3 totals 13 residues. The DNA for the CDR3 is TGTGCCACCGGGAGCTCCTATAATTCACCCCTCCACTTT. Protein sequence: CATGSSYNSPLHF.

The chain combines TRBV6-5 with TRBJ2-7; D is possibly TRBD2 (5 bases). The ends were cut back, 4 bases at V and 0 bases at J, with 10 bases in the middle. Germline assignment: CDR1 MNHEY and CDR2 SVGAGI. CDR3 length: 14 amino acids. The CDR3, as DNA: TGTGCCAGCAGTTTAGCGCTTAGCTCCTACGAGCAGTACTTC. Translating gives CASSLALSSYEQYF.

This clone came up a few times. J is TRBJ2-1 and V is TRBV16; D not resolved. The CDR3 is 13 amino acids. Between the trimmed V and J ends, which lost 2 bases and 4 bases, there was a span of 6 bases. Germline CDR1 KGHSY, CDR2 FQNENV. CDR3 in amino acids: CASSQAYYNEQFF. DNA of the CDR3: TGTGCCAGCAGCCAAGCCTATTACAATGAGCAGTTCTTC. The full variable domain, with the rest looked up from reference TRBV16 and TRBJ2-1, is GEEVAQTPKHLVRGEGQKAKLYCAPIKGHSYVFWYQQVLKNEFKFLISFQNENVFDETGMPKERFSAKCLPNSPCSLEIQATKLEDSAVYFCASSQAYYNEQFFGPGTRLTVL.

V and J are TRBV15 and TRBJ2-2; D might be TRBD2 (6 bases). There are 15 residues in the CDR3. Deletions cut 5 bases from V and 5 bases from J, with 15 bases between. Per germline, CDR1 LNHNV and CDR2 YYDKDF (reference sequence). The CDR3 loop is CATSSRGTGTGELFF. CDR3 DNA: TGTGCCACCAGCTCCCGCGGGACGGGGACCGGGGAGCTGTTTTTT.

This clone was recorded a few times. This chain connects TRBV27 to TRBJ1-5; D may be TRBD1 (5 bases). CDR1 and CDR2 from the germline V gene are MNHEY and SMNVEV (reference sequence). This CDR3 is 15 amino acids long. The ends were cut back, 2 bases at V and 0 bases at J, with 8 bases in the middle. CDR3 protein: CASSLTGDSNQPQHF. DNA of the CDR3: TGTGCCAGCAGTTTAACGGGGGATAGCAATCAGCCCCAGCATTTT.

This rearrangement joins TRBV2 to TRBJ1-2; D not resolved. This CDR3 spans 11 amino acids. Trimming stripped 6 bases from V and 8 bases from J, with 10 bases between. Germline CDR1 and CDR2: SNHLY and FYNNEI. The CDR3: CASSQGLGYTF. The CDR3 DNA reads as TGTGCCAGCAGCCAAGGGTTGGGCTACACCTTC.

The chain's CDR3 is CASSQELAGDLGETQYF. CDR3 DNA: TGCGCCAGCAGCCAAGAACTAGCGGGGGATTTAGGAGAGACCCAGTACTTC. The V and J genes are TRBV4-1 and TRBJ2-5, with TRBD2 matching 11 bases. The CDR3 sequence is 17 residues long. The ends lost 0 bases at V and 4 bases at J; junction bases unmatched: 7. CDR1 MGHRA and CDR2 YSYEKL come from the germline V gene.